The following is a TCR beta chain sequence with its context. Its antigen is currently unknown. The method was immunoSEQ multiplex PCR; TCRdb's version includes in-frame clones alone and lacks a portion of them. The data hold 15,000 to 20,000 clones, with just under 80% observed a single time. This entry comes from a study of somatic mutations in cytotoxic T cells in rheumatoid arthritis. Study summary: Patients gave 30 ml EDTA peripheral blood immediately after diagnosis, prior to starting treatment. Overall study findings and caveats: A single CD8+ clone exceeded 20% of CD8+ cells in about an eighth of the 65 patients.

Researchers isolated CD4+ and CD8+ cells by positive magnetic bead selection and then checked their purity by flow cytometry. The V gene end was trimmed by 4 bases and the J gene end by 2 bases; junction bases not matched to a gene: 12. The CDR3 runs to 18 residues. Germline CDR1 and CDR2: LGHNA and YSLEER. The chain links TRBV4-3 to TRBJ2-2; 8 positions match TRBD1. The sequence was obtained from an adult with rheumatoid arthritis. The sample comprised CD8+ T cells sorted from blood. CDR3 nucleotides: TGCGCCAGCAGCCCGTCGGCTAGCGACAGGGGAAACACCGGGGAGCTGTTTTTT. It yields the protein CASSPSASDRGNTGELFF.